This TCR beta chain emerged from a study of early T cells in non-severe SARS-CoV-2 infection. About the research overall: Chains were unpaired, as sequencing was done on bulk RNA from unsorted whole blood.

Unique molecular identifiers were affixed to single, distinct cDNA molecules. TCRdb redid the calling of the 5' RACE reads with MiXCR, one entry per CDR3 protein. The sample holds under 85,000 distinct CDR3 sequences, roughly an eighth seen once. Whole-study results and caveats: Sequences matched to VDJdb favored anti-spike CD8 responses, while private and CD4 specificities were missed.

Germline CDR1 SNHLY, CDR2 FYNNEI. CDR3 length equals 12 residues. With 4 bases removed from V and 9 bases from J, the gap between germline ends came to 12 bases. This clonotype was found many times. Antigen unknown. This specimen consisted of whole blood, obtained at baseline. The receptor was isolated from an adult who was a healthcare worker with PCR-confirmed SARS-CoV-2 infection or an uninfected control (not recorded which). The chain recombines TRBV2 with TRBJ1-2, with D unclear. CDR3 in amino acids: CASSGVGKSYTF. CDR3 sequence (DNA): TGTGCCAGCAGTGGCGTAGGGAAAAGCTACACCTTC.